This record looks at one T cell receptor beta chain sequence and its context. The clone's antigen remains unknown. It has no much larger one-base neighbor in the sample; base qualities were not kept. In the germline V gene, CDR1 corresponds to LGHNA and CDR2 to YSLEER. The V end loses 1 base and the J end loses 7 bases, and a stretch of 16 bases separates them. The CDR3, cysteine through phenylalanine, is 15 amino acids long. Left in the record is the CDR3 DNA by itself, 45 bases read in frame from the first base. The sample is drawn from a study of vaccination and CD4 T cells after COVID-19 (dated by TCRdb to 2022 to 2024). Study-wide context: Convalescent patients had a positive SARS-CoV-2 result on nasal swab PCR, and of these patients, fewer than ten had mild disease and one had severe disease. The convalescent cohort comprised six males and four females, including two Hispanic individuals, seven Caucasians, two Asians and one multiracial person. Participants received two doses of either the Pfizer-BioNTech BNT162b2 vaccine (n=8) or the Moderna mRNA-1273 vaccine (n=2). Post-COVID blood samples from convalescent patients were collected a median of roughly 100 days after diagnosis, with a range of roughly 30 to 161 days. Post-vaccine blood samples were collected a median of about 66 days after the second vaccine dose, ranging from roughly 13 to 241 days. Overlapping spike peptide pools from SARS-CoV-2 and from the common cold coronaviruses HCoV-NL63, HCoV-OC43 and HCoV-229E were used as culture stimuli. As controls, cultures received a CEFX viral epitope pool (the positive control), an HIV-1 Nef peptide pool (the negative control), or no peptide at all. In over 8 COVID-19 convalescent patients and a handful of infection-naive healthy vaccine recipients, the spike-specific CD4+ TCR repertoire before mRNA vaccination was compared with the repertoire after mRNA vaccination. The paper's findings and limits, for the study overall: Only a relatively small number of convalescent patients were included in the study, and early timepoints following natural infection were not analyzed. Of the vaccine-specific clones found in convalescent patients, nearly all (304 of 307) were mono-reactive for SARS-CoV-2 spike instead of being cross-reactive with common cold coronaviruses. In convalescent patients, a median 86.3% of post-vaccine SARS-CoV-2-reactive clones were detected only after vaccination, and vaccine-specific priming was suggested by this finding. The median number of SARS-CoV-2-reactive clonotypes rose from around 20 after infection to a few dozen after vaccination, but the change was not significant.

Preparation of the library involved PCR. DNA from cultured CD4+ T cells underwent TCR sequencing with the Oncomine TCR Beta short-read assay at the Johns Hopkins FTIC core. The QIAamp micro DNA kit was used to extract genomic DNA from the cultured CD4+ T cells. Oncomine TCR Beta libraries from cultured CD4+ T cells were pooled with unique dual indexes and sequenced on an Illumina iSeq 100. The study's own analysis went as follows. Non-productive sequences were filtered out, and CDR3s that did not start with C, did not end with F or W, or were shorter than 7 amino acids were discarded. Antigen-specific clonotypes were identified using the MANAFEST web application through comparison of peptide-stimulated wells with reference and other culture wells. An FDR below 0.05, an odds ratio above 5, and a productive frequency above 0.1% in at least two of three replicate wells were required for clones to be considered positive. Clonotypes that were significantly expanded in both SARS-CoV-2 spike wells and at least one common cold coronavirus spike condition were defined as cross-reactive. Similarity between CDR3 sequences was evaluated in R version 3.6.1 using Levenshtein distances (stringdist) and unrooted phylogenetic trees (ape). The public reads were quality trimmed at Q25 with fastp and then assembled into clones with MiXCR by TCRdb, keeping productive beta chains. Every entry covers one CDR3 protein and lists the most common genes and DNA from its rows. The V and J calls shown here were made by TCRdb, not taken from the authors' results. Present in this sample are 11,000 or so distinct CDR3 sequences, approximately 46% of which were seen just once. Together, the top ten hold approximately 7.7% of the sample.

The meaning of the sample's treatment or condition label: approximately nine-day PBMC culture with coronavirus spike peptide pools or control peptides (ViraFEST assay). To expand antigen-specific T cells with peptide pools and then pick out the expanded clonotypes through TCR sequencing, the study relied on the ViraFEST assay. Positive SARS-CoV-2 PCR tests in the convalescent patients dated from March to December 2020, before Alpha, Beta and Delta variants emerged in the United States. Approximately 1.8 million PBMCs per well were cultured in IMDM with 5% human AB serum and roughly 9.3 IU/ml IL-2, plus 10 ug/ml peptide pools. Half of the culture medium was replaced with fresh IL-2-containing medium on days 3 and 7. After about 10 days of culture, CD4+ T cells were isolated by negative selection using the EasySep CD4+ T cell isolation kit. Ficoll-Paque Plus gradient centrifugation was used to isolate PBMCs from whole blood, and the isolated PBMCs were then either used fresh or cryopreserved at -140C. In general, triplicate wells were set up for every culture condition.

This chain joins TRBV4-3 to TRBJ2-5; the D region is possibly TRBD1 or TRBD2, each matching across 6 bases. The sample was CD4+ T cells from blood, cultured in vitro. The clonotype was recovered from a human donor who had recovered from COVID-19. The bases are TGCGCCAGCAGCCAAGTCCACCGGGGGCGCGGGACCCAGTACTTC. Its amino acids are CASSQVHRGRGTQYF.